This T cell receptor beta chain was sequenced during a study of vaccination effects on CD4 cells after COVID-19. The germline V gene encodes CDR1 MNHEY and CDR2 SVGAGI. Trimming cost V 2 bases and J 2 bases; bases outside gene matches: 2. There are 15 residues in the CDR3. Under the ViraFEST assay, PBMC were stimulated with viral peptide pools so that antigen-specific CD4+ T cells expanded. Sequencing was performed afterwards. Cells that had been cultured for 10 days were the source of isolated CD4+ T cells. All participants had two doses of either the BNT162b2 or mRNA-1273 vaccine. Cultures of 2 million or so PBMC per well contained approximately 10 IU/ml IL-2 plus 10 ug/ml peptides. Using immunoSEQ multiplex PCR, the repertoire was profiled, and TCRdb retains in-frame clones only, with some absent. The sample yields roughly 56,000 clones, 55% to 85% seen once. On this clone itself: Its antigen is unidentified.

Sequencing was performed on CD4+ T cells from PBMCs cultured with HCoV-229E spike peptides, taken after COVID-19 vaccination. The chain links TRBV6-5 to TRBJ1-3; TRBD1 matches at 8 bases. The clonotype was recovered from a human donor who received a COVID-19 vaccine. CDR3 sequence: CASSYAGGTGNTIYF. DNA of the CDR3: TGTGCCAGCAGTTACGCAGGGGGCACTGGAAACACCATATATTTT.